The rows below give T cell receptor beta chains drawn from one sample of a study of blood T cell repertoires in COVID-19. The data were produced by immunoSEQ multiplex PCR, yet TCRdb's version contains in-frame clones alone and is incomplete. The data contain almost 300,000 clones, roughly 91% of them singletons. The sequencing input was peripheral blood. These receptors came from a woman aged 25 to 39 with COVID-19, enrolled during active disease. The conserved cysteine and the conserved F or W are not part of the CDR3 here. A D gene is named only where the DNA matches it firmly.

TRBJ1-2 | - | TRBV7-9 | ASWSGGLSDGYT
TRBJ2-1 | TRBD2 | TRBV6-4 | ASSDFELSGKCNEQF
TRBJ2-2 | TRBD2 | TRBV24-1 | ATRRLAGIGELF
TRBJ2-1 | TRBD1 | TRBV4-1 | ASSPSTGYNEQF
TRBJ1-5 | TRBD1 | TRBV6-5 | ASNRGMAQPQH
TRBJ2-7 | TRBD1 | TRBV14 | ASNTGGGYEQY
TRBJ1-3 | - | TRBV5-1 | ASSPGDDSGNTIY
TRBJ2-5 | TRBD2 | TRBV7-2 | ASRLGAGGIETQY
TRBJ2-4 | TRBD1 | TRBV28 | ASSPRGPKNIQY
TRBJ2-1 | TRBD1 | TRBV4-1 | ASSLGQGARGF
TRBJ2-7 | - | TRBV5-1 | ASTGDPTIYEQY
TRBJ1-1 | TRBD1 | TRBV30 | AWSQGVTEAF
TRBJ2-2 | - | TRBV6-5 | ASSYGGTGELF
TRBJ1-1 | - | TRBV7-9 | ASSLTGSDLNTEAF
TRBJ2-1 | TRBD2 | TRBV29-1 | SVDLGTSGVYEQF
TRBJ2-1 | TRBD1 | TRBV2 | ASSGDRVRNEQF
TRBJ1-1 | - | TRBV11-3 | ASSGRGNAEAF
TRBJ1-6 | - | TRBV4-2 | ASSQDWRNNSPLH
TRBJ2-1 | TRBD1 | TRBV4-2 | ASSQDRDRVIGAYNEQF
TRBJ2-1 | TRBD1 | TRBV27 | ASRWTGAVNEQF
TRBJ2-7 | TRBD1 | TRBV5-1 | ASSPRDRGYEQY
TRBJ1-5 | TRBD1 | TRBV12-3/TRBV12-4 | ASTQGGNQPQH
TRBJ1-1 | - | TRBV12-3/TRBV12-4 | ASSFGRATEAF
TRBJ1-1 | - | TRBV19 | ASQAEREWTEAF
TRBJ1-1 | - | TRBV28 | ASIVWGRGTEAF